The subject of this entry is one TCR beta chain. Its specificity is not known. Each CDR3 protein is one row after TCRdb ran MiXCR on the 5' RACE reads. The data show 410,000 or so distinct CDR3 sequences, with about 22% seen just once and about 12% held by the top ten. The CDR3 extends over 14 amino acids. V was cut by 0 bases and J by 4 bases, with 8 bases left in between. Germline V gene sequence: CDR1 LGHDT, CDR2 YNNKEL (reference sequence). This specimen comes from a study of T-cell memory formation after mild COVID-19. Study results and caveats: Some SARS-CoV-2-responding clones were already detected in memory before infection.

The clonotype was recovered from an adult woman who had mild COVID-19 (a few samples of this study predate the infection). Cell type and time point are not known. Sequencing was done on a sample of PBMCs or a T cell subset sorted from them (not recorded which). V is TRBV3-1 and J is TRBJ2-3, with D hard to call. The CDR3 nucleotides read TGTGCCAGCAGCCAAGAGGCTTTCCCAGATACGCAGTATTTT. Translation: CASSQEAFPDTQYF.